The present TCR beta chain was sequenced within a study of T cell responses to AZD1222 COVID-19 vaccine. Assay used: immunoSEQ multiplex PCR; TCRdb lists only in-frame clones, some missing. This repertoire shows 80,000 to 85,000 clones, 80% to 95% found once; its top ten account for 8%. General study results and limits: Variant regions that are unmutated are reportedly the target of nearly half of spike-specific TCRs. An increase in Spike-specific TCR breadth and depth was observed after two AZD1222 doses.

Notes on this clone: The antigen is undetermined.

Germline V gene data show CDR1 as GTSNPN and CDR2 as SVGIG (reference sequence). The CDR3 has 13 residues. V lost 2 bases and J 1 base, leaving 8 bases between the germline ends. This specimen was peripheral blood, taken 28 days after the second AZD1222 dose. This sequence originates from an adult who received the AZD1222 COVID-19 vaccine. The chain has TRBV30 and TRBJ1-1, with a possible D match to TRBD1 (5 bases). The CDR3 DNA reads as TGTGCCTGGAGTACAAGGGGGAACACTGAAGCTTTCTTT. Residues: CAWSTRGNTEAFF.